The 15 T cell receptor beta chains given below trace back to one sample, sequenced in a study of T cell repertoires in cytomegalovirus infection. One entry per CDR3 protein, called by TCRdb with MiXCR from the reads. This table holds about 240,000 distinct CDR3 sequences, about 5.9% found once. The sample consisted of PBMCs. The origin of the receptors is a human donor in good health (CMV status not recorded). Some clones in this sample may be carry-over from other donors' samples.

A few counts support this clonotype. The chain couples TRBV29-1 to TRBJ2-7; 7 nucleotides agree with TRBD1. Looked up from germline, CDR1 is SQVTM and CDR2 is ANQGSEA. The trim removed 6 bases at V and 2 bases at J, leaving 7 bases unmatched. The CDR3 sequence is 13 residues long. The CDR3 sequence is CSVSGTVAYEQYF. In DNA, the CDR3 is TGCAGCGTCTCCGGGACAGTCGCCTACGAGCAGTACTTC.

This clonotype was recorded at least ten times. The chain combines TRBV28 with TRBJ1-2; 8 bases fit TRBD1. The CDR3 length is 15 residues. V lost 4 bases to trimming and J lost 3 bases; unmatched junction nucleotides: 7. Germline V lookup: CDR1 MDHEN, CDR2 SYDVKM. DNA of the CDR3: TGTGCCAGCAGTTCCGGGACAGGTCTTTACTATGGCTACACCTTC. Its protein product is CASSSGTGLYYGYTF.

This clonotype was detected ten times or more. The gene calls are TRBV7-9 and TRBJ2-1, with TRBD2 matching 9 bases. The ends lost 6 bases at V and 1 base at J; junction bases unmatched: 22. The CDR3 contains 21 residues. Germline assignment: CDR1 SEHNR and CDR2 FQNEAQ (reference sequence). In nucleotides, the CDR3 is TGTGCCAGCAGACCTAATTCCCTAGCGGGGTATGATCGTCGATCCTACAATGAGCAGTTCTTC. Translated, it gives CASRPNSLAGYDRRSYNEQFF.

In this sample, this clonotype turned up many times. CDR3 loop: CATRAGPRTDTQYF. DNA for the CDR3: TGTGCCACCAGGGCCGGGCCCCGAACAGATACGCAGTATTTT. The chain employs TRBV15 and TRBJ2-3; no definite D call. Trimming pared 6 bases from V and 3 bases from J, leaving 13 bases between. The germline gives CDR1 LNHNV, CDR2 YYDKDF (reference sequence). The CDR3 length is 14 residues. Variable domain in full (rest from reference TRBV15 and TRBJ2-3): DAMVIQNPRYQVTQFGKPVTLSCSQTLNHNVMYWYQQKSSQAPKLLFHYYDKDFNNEADTPDNFQSRRPNTSFCFLDIRSPGLGDTAMYLCATRAGPRTDTQYFGPGTRLTVL.

This clonotype was seen many times. The genes are TRBV7-2 and TRBJ1-2; tentative D call: TRBD1 (5 bases). The germline V gene has CDR1 SGHTA and CDR2 FQGNSA. Trimming took off 4 bases at V and 4 bases at J, with 22 bases between the two ends. The CDR3 consists of 17 residues. The CDR3: CASSSQQARGLSYGYTF. CDR3 DNA: TGTGCCAGCAGCTCCCAACAGGCCCGTGGGTTATCCTATGGCTACACCTTC.

The sample holds many counts of this clonotype. The V gene is TRBV25-1, the J gene TRBJ1-1, with 7 nucleotides matching TRBD1. The junction had 12 bases not matched to a gene; V was cut back by 2 bases and J by 3 bases. Germline V CDR1 and CDR2: MGHDK, SYGVNS. There are 17 residues in the CDR3. This CDR3 reads CASSEDPSFRGHTEAFF. The CDR3 DNA reads as TGTGCCAGCAGTGAAGACCCCAGTTTTAGGGGGCACACTGAAGCTTTCTTT.

This clonotype was detected ten times or more. This chain links TRBV25-1 with TRBJ1-2; 8 bases map to TRBD1. V lost 1 base to trimming and J lost 4 bases; unmatched junction nucleotides: 5. The CDR3 contains 15 residues. Germline V lookup: CDR1 MGHDK, CDR2 SYGVNS. The CDR3 protein is CASSEFRTGTYGYTF. CDR3 DNA sequence: TGTGCCAGCAGTGAATTTCGGACAGGGACCTATGGCTACACCTTC.

There are many counts of this clonotype. CDR3 in amino acids: CASRNPGQNTGELFF. In nucleotides, the CDR3 is TGTGCCAGCAGAAATCCGGGACAGAACACCGGGGAGCTGTTTTTT. The chain links TRBV6-2 or TRBV6-3 to TRBJ2-2, with D tentatively TRBD1 (6 bases). Deletions cut 6 bases from V and 1 base from J, with 12 bases between. The CDR3 consists of 15 residues. Germline values: CDR1 MNHEY, CDR2 SVGEGT.

This clonotype was recorded at least ten times. V and J are TRBV4-3 and TRBJ2-3; D could derive from TRBD1 or TRBD2 (5 bases each). Germline CDR1 and CDR2: LGHNA and YSLEER. V lost 0 bases and J 0 bases, leaving 13 bases between the germline ends. There are 17 residues in the CDR3. CDR3 sequence: CASSQDPPGASTDTQYF. In DNA, the CDR3 is TGCGCCAGCAGCCAAGATCCCCCCGGGGCTAGCACAGATACGCAGTATTTT.

Many counts were recorded for this clonotype. V is TRBV28 and J is TRBJ2-7; D is possibly TRBD1 (5 bases). This CDR3 is 16 amino acids long. Trimming removed 5 bases at V and 4 bases at J, with 21 bases between. CDR1 is MDHEN, CDR2 SYDVKM, per germline. CDR3 sequence reads: CASSLSQVFRLYEQYF. In DNA form, the CDR3 reads TGTGCCAGCAGTCTCTCACAGGTATTCCGCCTATACGAGCAGTACTTC. The full variable domain, completed using reference TRBV28 and TRBJ2-7, is DVKVTQSSRYLVKRTGEKVFLECVQDMDHENMFWYRQDPGLGLRLIYFSYDVKMKEKGDIPEGYSVSREKKERFSLILESASTNQTSMYLCASSLSQVFRLYEQYFGPGTRLTVT.

This clonotype has at least ten counts. The chain couples TRBV12-3 or TRBV12-4 to TRBJ2-6; TRBD2 is a possible D gene (6 bases). With 3 bases removed from V and 1 base from J, the gap between germline ends came to 16 bases. The CDR3 extends over 18 amino acids. The CDR3 DNA reads TGTGCCAGCAGTTTTAGCGGAAGAGTGGGTTCTGGGGCCAACGTCCTGACTTTC. Translation: CASSFSGRVGSGANVLTF.

This clonotype was detected ten times or more. The genes are TRBV20-1 and TRBJ2-1, with 14 bases lining up with TRBD2. CDR1 DFQATT and CDR2 SNEGSKA come from the germline V gene (reference sequence). The CDR3 sequence is 14 residues long. V trimming: 5 bases; J trimming: 8 bases; junction bases outside the gene matches: 5. CDR3 sequence reads: CSALGLAGDDEQFF. The CDR3 DNA reads TGCAGTGCTTTGGGACTAGCGGGGGACGATGAGCAGTTCTTC.

This clonotype was seen more than once but under ten times. The chain has TRBV29-1 and TRBJ2-7; 7 nucleotides match TRBD1. V was pared by 4 bases and J by 1 base, with 4 bases of the junction left unmatched. Germline-derived CDR1 and CDR2 are SQVTM and ANQGSEA. The CDR3 sequence is 13 residues long. The CDR3 region has the DNA TGCAGCGTTGGACAGGGTCGGTCCTACGAGCAGTACTTC. Its protein product is CSVGQGRSYEQYF.

This clonotype showed up just a few times. The chain couples TRBV5-4 to TRBJ2-2; 7 bases fit TRBD2. Germline lookup yields CDR1 SGHNT and CDR2 YYREEE (reference sequence). The CDR3 loop spans 17 amino acids. V trimming: 0 bases; J trimming: 5 bases; junction bases outside the gene matches: 10. CDR3 region: CASSLDPRGSQTGELFF. The CDR3 DNA follows: TGTGCCAGCAGCTTGGACCCCCGCGGGAGCCAGACCGGGGAGCTGTTTTTT.

The sample holds many counts of this clonotype. This CDR3 is CASSEFGVNYEQYF. For the CDR3, the DNA is TGTGCCAGCAGTGAATTTGGGGTTAACTACGAGCAGTACTTC. This chain uses TRBV2 with TRBJ2-7; D gene unclear. The CDR3 loop spans 14 amino acids. Germline assignment: CDR1 SNHLY and CDR2 FYNNEI. Trimming removed 2 bases at V and 3 bases at J, with 11 bases between.